This passage covers 10 T cell receptor beta chains from one sample sequenced in a study of shared clonotypes between healthy human individuals. TCRdb keeps only in-frame clones here, not all; method: immunoSEQ multiplex PCR. The repertoire has more than 1.2 million clones, less than 99% of them found once; the top ten carry 0.36%. Sequencing input: naive CD4+ T cells sorted from blood. Subset indicated: CD45RA+ positively selected. The receptor source for this set is a man aged 30 to 39 in good health.

Here the CDR3 reads CASSLTAYNEQFF. CDR3 DNA: TGTGCCAGCAGCTTGACCGCCTACAATGAGCAGTTCTTC. V is TRBV5-4 and J is TRBJ2-1; D gene ambiguous. Germline assignment: CDR1 SGHNT and CDR2 YYREEE (reference sequence). V lost 1 base to trimming and J lost 2 bases, with 4 bases between them. This CDR3 contains 13 residues.

The chain joins TRBV14 to TRBJ2-7, with 13 positions matching TRBD2. The CDR3 totals 20 residues. The trim removed 5 bases at V and 1 base at J, leaving 17 bases unmatched. Germline assignment: CDR1 SGHDN and CDR2 FVKESK. CDR3 nucleotides: TGTGCCAGCAGCTACTTTGCGGGACTAGCGGGACAAACGGGATCCTACGAGCAGTACTTC. Protein sequence: CASSYFAGLAGQTGSYEQYF.

V and J are TRBV7-2 and TRBJ2-1, with 13 bases aligning to TRBD2. CDR3 length: 16 residues. CDR1 is SGHTA and CDR2 is FQGNSA in the germline V gene. The ends lost 5 bases at V and 7 bases at J; junction bases unmatched: 8. The CDR3 nucleotides read TGTGCCAGCAGCCGTTCGACTAGCGGGGGGTGGAATGAGCAGTTCTTC. Translating it yields CASSRSTSGGWNEQFF.

This sequence joins TRBV7-9 and TRBJ2-5; D call uncertain. Trimming cost V 11 bases and J 1 base, with 11 bases left between them. The CDR3 is made up of 12 amino acids. CDR1 is SEHNR, CDR2 FQNEAQ, per germline (reference sequence). The CDR3 loop is CASRRLQETQYF. In DNA form, the CDR3 reads TGTGCCTCGCGACGTCTCCAAGAGACCCAGTACTTC.

DNA for the CDR3: TGTGCCAGCAGCTTCCATGGGCAGCAAGAGACCCAGTACTTC. Amino acid sequence: CASSFHGQQETQYF. This chain joins TRBV11-3 and TRBJ2-5; no firm D call. CDR1 SGHNT and CDR2 YENEEA come from the germline V gene. V lost 3 bases and J 2 bases, leaving 10 bases between the germline ends. The CDR3 contains 14 residues.

This chain connects TRBV11-1 to TRBJ2-5; 10 bases line up with TRBD2. The germline CDR1 and CDR2 sequences are SGHAT and FQDESV (reference sequence). This CDR3 has 16 amino acids. The trim removed 2 bases at V and 4 bases at J, leaving 7 bases unmatched. CDR3 region: CASSLRFRTSGETQYF. The CDR3 DNA reads TGTGCCAGCAGCTTAAGGTTTCGGACTAGCGGAGAGACCCAGTACTTC.

Concerning this clone: Other DNA sequences in this sample translate to the same CDR3. This chain joins TRBV5-1 and TRBJ2-3; TRBD2 matches at 14 bases. The CDR3 totals 15 residues. Germline CDR1 SGHRS, CDR2 YFSETQ. V shed 4 bases, J shed 4 bases, and the junction held 2 bases outside the gene matches. CDR3 bases: TGCGCCAGCAGCCCGGGACTAGCGGGGGCAGATACGCAGTATTTT. Its translation is CASSPGLAGADTQYF.

V gene TRBV29-1 combines with J gene TRBJ2-7; 11 bases map to TRBD1. The CDR3 runs to 14 residues. The V and J ends lost 6 bases and 5 bases, in that order; junction bases with no gene match: 9. Germline V gene data show CDR1 as SQVTM and CDR2 as ANQGSEA. The CDR3 loop reads CSVCSDRGPHEQYF. DNA of the CDR3: TGCAGCGTCTGCTCGGACAGGGGGCCTCACGAGCAGTACTTC.

The chain employs TRBV9 and TRBJ2-2; TRBD1 might be the D (6 bases). The CDR3 is 14 amino acids. Trimming left V 0 bases short and J 7 bases short, with 10 bases between. Germline CDR1 and CDR2: SGDLS and YYNGEE. CDR3 in DNA: TGTGCCAGCAGCGTAGTAATAGGGGGCGGGGAGCTGTTTTTT. It is translated as CASSVVIGGGELFF.

The CDR3 reads CSAWTTYYEQYF. The CDR3 DNA reads as TGCAGCGCATGGACCACCTACTACGAGCAGTACTTC. The chain uses TRBV29-1 and TRBJ2-7; no definite D call. V gave up 7 bases and J gave up 3 bases, with 13 bases separating them. Germline CDR1 is SQVTM and CDR2 is ANQGSEA. This CDR3 is 12 amino acids long.